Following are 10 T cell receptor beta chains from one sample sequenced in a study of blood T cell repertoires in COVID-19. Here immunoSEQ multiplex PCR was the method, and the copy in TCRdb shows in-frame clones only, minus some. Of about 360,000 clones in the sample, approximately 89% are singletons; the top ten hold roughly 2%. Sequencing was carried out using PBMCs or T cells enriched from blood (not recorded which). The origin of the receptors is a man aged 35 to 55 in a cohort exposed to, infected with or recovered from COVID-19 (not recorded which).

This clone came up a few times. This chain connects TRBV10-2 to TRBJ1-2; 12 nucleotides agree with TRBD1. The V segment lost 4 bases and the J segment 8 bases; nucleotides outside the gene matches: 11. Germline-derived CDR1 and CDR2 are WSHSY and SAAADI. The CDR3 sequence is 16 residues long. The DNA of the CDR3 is TGCGCCAGCAGTGTTAGGGGGACAGGGGGCAAGGAGGGCTACACCTTC. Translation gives CASSVRGTGGKEGYTF.

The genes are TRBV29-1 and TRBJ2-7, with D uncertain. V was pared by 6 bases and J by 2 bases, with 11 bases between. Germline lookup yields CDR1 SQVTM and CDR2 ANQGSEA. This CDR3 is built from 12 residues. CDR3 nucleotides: TGCAGCGTGGTCGTAGCTGCCTACGAGCAGTACTTC. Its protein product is CSVVVAAYEQYF.

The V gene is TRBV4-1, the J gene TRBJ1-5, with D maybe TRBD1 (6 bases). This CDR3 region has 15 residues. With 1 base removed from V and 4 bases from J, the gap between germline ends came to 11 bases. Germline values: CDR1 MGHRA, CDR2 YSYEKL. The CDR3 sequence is CASSQGLGGNQPQHF. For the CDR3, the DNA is TGCGCCAGCAGCCAAGGGCTAGGGGGAAATCAGCCCCAGCATTTT.

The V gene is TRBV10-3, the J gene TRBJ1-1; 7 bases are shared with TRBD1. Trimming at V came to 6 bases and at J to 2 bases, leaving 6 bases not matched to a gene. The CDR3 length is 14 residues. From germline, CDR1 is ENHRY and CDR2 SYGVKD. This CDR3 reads CAIRRTGVNTEAFF. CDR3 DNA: TGTGCCATCAGAAGGACAGGAGTAAACACTGAAGCTTTCTTT.

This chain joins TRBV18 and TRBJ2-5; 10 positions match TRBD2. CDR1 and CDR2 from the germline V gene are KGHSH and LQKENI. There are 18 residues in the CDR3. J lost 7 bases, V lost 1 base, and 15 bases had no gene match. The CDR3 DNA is TGTGCCAGCTCACCACTCGAGCGGGAGGGCCATTTTTTTGCGACCCAGTACTTC. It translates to CASSPLEREGHFFATQYF.

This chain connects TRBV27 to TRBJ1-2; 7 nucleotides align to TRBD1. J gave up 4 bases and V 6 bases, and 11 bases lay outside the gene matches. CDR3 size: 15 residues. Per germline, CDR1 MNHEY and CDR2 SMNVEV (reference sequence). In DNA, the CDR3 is TGTGCCAGCAGGCCTAGGGGAGACAGGGTCTATGGCTACACCTTC. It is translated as CASRPRGDRVYGYTF.

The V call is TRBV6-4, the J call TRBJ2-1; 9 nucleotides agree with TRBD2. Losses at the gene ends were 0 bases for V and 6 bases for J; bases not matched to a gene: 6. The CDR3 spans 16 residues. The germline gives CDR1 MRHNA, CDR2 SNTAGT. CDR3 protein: CASSDSPAGGLNEQFF. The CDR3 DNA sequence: TGTGCCAGCAGTGACTCTCCAGCGGGAGGACTCAATGAGCAGTTCTTC.

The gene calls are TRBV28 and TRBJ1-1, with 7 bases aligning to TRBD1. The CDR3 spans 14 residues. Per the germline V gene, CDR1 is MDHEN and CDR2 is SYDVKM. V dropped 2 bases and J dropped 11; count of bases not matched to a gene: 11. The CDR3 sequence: CASSLPGTVGRAFF. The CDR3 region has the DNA TGTGCCAGCAGTTTACCAGGGACAGTCGGGCGGGCTTTCTTT.

The CDR3 loop is CASSHEGSGTGHTSYGYTF. The CDR3 region has the DNA TGTGCCAGCTCACACGAGGGTTCCGGGACAGGGCATACCTCCTATGGCTACACCTTC. The chain carries TRBV18 and TRBJ1-2, with 9 bases matching TRBD1. The CDR3 is 19 residues long. CDR1 is KGHSH and CDR2 is LQKENI in the germline V gene. Trimming cost V 4 bases and J 4 bases; bases outside gene matches: 19.

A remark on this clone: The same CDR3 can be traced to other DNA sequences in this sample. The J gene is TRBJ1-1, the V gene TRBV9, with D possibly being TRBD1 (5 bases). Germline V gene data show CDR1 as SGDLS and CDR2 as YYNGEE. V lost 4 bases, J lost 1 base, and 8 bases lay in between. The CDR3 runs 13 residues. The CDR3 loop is CASSKTGNTEAFF. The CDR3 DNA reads TGTGCCAGCAGCAAAACAGGGAACACTGAAGCTTTCTTT.